The 13 T cell receptor beta chains given below trace back to one sample, sequenced in a study of blood T cell repertoires in COVID-19. Profiling relied on immunoSEQ multiplex PCR, and the TCRdb table lists in-frame clones only, not all of them. The sample consists of hundreds of thousands of clones, 81% of them appearing once. The material sequenced was peripheral blood. These receptors all stem from a woman older than 75 with COVID-19, enrolled during active disease.

This chain's CDR3 is CASSLAGQKGNTIYF. The CDR3 region has the DNA TGTGCCAGCAGCTTAGCGGGACAGAAGGGAAACACCATATATTTT. The rearrangement uses TRBV7-9 and TRBJ1-3, with TRBD1 matching over 7 bases. CDR1 and CDR2 (germline): SEHNR, FQNEAQ (reference sequence). Germline trimming cut 0 bases from V and 4 bases from J; bases unmatched to any gene: 3. The CDR3 is made up of 15 amino acids. The entire variable domain, with the rest obtained from reference TRBV7-9 and TRBJ1-3, is as follows: DTGVSQNPRHKITKRGQNVTFRCDPISEHNRLYWYRQTLGQGPEFLTYFQNEAQLEKSRLLSDRFSAERPKGSFSTLEIQRTEQGDSAMYLCASSLAGQKGNTIYFGEGSWLTVV.

This chain links TRBV7-9 with TRBJ2-3; 8 positions agree with TRBD2. The J segment lost 2 bases and the V segment lost 5 bases, leaving 9 bases of the junction unmatched. The CDR3 contains 16 residues. CDR1 and CDR2 (germline): SEHNR, FQNEAQ (reference sequence). The CDR3 DNA sequence: TGTGCCAGCAGCGCCCAGACGGGGGGGTTCACAGATACGCAGTATTTT. Translated, it gives CASSAQTGGFTDTQYF.

The chain has TRBV28 and TRBJ1-5; D perhaps matches TRBD1 (6 bases). The CDR3 covers 15 residues. The germline gives CDR1 MDHEN, CDR2 SYDVKM. Trimming took 8 bases from V and 0 from J, leaving 14 bases between them. The CDR3 region has the DNA TGTGCCAGCCGCGTCAGGGGCTATAGCAATCAGCCCCAGCATTTT. Protein sequence: CASRVRGYSNQPQHF.

This clone was seen a single time. CDR3 sequence: CASSDSGVKNEQFF. The DNA of the CDR3 is TGTGCCAGCAGTGATTCAGGGGTTAAGAATGAGCAGTTCTTC. The chain joins TRBV6-2 or TRBV6-3 to TRBJ2-1; TRBD1 is a possible D gene (6 bases). Deletions cut 5 bases from V and 7 bases from J, with 15 bases between. Per germline, CDR1 MNHEY and CDR2 SVGEGT. The CDR3 runs 14 residues.

Only a few counts were recorded for this clone. The gene calls are TRBV6-5 and TRBJ2-3; D is ambiguous. Germline CDR1 is MNHEY and CDR2 is SVGAGI. There are 16 residues in the CDR3. Trimming left V 4 bases short and J 0 bases short, with 14 bases between. The CDR3 loop is CASSSSAWRSTDTQYF. CDR3 nucleotide sequence: TGTGCCAGCAGTTCGTCCGCCTGGCGGAGCACAGATACGCAGTATTTT.

V usage is TRBV18 and J usage is TRBJ1-3; the D gene is possibly TRBD1 (6 bases). V lost 4 bases and J 0 bases, leaving 25 bases between the germline ends. This CDR3 region has 20 residues. From germline, CDR1 is KGHSH and CDR2 LQKENI. The DNA for the CDR3 is TGTGCCAGCTCACGAAAAGGGGGTATTCAGACTCCTTCCTCTGGAAACACCATATATTTT. Its protein is CASSRKGGIQTPSSGNTIYF.

CDR3: CASSLVRVGGGEKLFF. The CDR3 nucleotides read TGTGCCAGCAGCTTAGTCCGGGTAGGGGGCGGCGAAAAACTGTTTTTT. The J gene is TRBJ1-4, the V gene TRBV7-9; 7 bases agree with TRBD1. The CDR3 spans 16 residues. The V gene end was trimmed by 1 base and the J gene end by 8 bases; junction bases not matched to a gene: 10. In germline, CDR1 is SEHNR, CDR2 FQNEAQ (reference sequence).

The chain recombines TRBV5-1 with TRBJ2-2; D is perhaps TRBD2 (5 bases). This CDR3 is built from 15 residues. From germline, CDR1 is SGHRS and CDR2 YFSETQ. The V and J ends lost 4 bases and 8 bases respectively, with 18 bases between them. The CDR3 loop reads CASSQSGEPTGELFF. CDR3 DNA: TGCGCCAGCAGCCAAAGCGGAGAACCCACTGGGGAGCTGTTTTTT.

The V and J genes are TRBV18 and TRBJ1-2, with 8 bases lining up with TRBD1. This CDR3 has 15 amino acids. Germline CDR1 reads KGHSH; CDR2 reads LQKENI. Germline trimming cut 3 bases from V and 3 bases from J; bases unmatched to any gene: 6. The CDR3 sequence: CASSPRTGTDYGYTF. CDR3 in DNA: TGTGCCAGCTCACCCCGGACAGGGACCGACTATGGCTACACCTTC. The full variable domain, in which reference TRBV18 and TRBJ1-2 provide the parts outside the CDR3, is NAGVMQNPRHLVRRRGQEARLRCSPMKGHSHVYWYRQLPEEGLKFMVYLQKENIIDESGMPKERFSAEFPKEGPSILRIQQVVRGDSAAYFCASSPRTGTDYGYTFGSGTRLTVV.

This clone came up once. The gene calls are TRBV7-2 and TRBJ2-1; no firm D call. Trimming left V 1 base short and J 4 bases short, with 8 bases between. In germline, CDR1 is SGHTA, CDR2 FQGNSA. The CDR3 runs 14 residues. The CDR3 sequence is CASSLGADYNEQFF. The CDR3 DNA reads as TGTGCCAGCAGCTTAGGGGCAGATTACAATGAGCAGTTCTTC. Based on the CDR3 plus reference TRBV7-2 and TRBJ2-1, the full variable domain is GAGVSQSPSNKVTEKGKDVELRCDPISGHTALYWYRQSLGQGLEFLIYFQGNSAPDKSGLPSDRFSAERTGGSVSTLTIQRTQQEDSAVYLCASSLGADYNEQFFGPGTRLTVL.

This chain uses TRBV6-4 with TRBJ1-1, with TRBD1 as a possible D gene (5 bases). The CDR3 covers 13 residues. In germline, CDR1 is MRHNA, CDR2 SNTAGT. The V end was cut by 5 bases, the J end by 0 bases, with 7 bases between. In DNA, the CDR3 is TGTGCCAGCAGTTCGACAGTGAACACTGAAGCTTTCTTT. This encodes CASSSTVNTEAFF.

This sequence joins TRBV5-1 and TRBJ1-1; maybe TRBD1 (6 bases). V was pared by 4 bases and J by 5 bases, with 12 bases between. The CDR3 runs to 13 residues. Germline V gene lookup returns CDR1 SGHRS and CDR2 YFSETQ. CDR3 bases: TGCGCCAGCAGCCCACAGGGCCAAACTGAAGCTTTCTTT. Amino acid sequence: CASSPQGQTEAFF.

The chain joins TRBV11-2 to TRBJ1-1, with D tentatively TRBD1 (6 bases). Trimming cost V 2 bases and J 6 bases, with 13 bases left between them. CDR3 length: 14 residues. CDR1 and CDR2 (germline): SGHAT, FQNNGV. CDR3 sequence reads: CASSLLQGVAEAFF. CDR3 coding DNA: TGTGCCAGCAGCTTATTACAGGGTGTCGCTGAAGCTTTCTTT.